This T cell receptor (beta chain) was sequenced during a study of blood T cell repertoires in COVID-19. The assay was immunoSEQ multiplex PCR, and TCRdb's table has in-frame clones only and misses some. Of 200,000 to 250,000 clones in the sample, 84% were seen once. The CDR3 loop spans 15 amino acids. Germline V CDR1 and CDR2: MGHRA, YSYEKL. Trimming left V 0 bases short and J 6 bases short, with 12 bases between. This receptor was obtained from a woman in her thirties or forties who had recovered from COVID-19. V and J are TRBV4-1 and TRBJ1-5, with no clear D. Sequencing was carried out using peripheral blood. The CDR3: CASSQENVRVQPQHF. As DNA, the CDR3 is TGCGCCAGCAGCCAAGAAAATGTCCGGGTTCAGCCCCAGCATTTT.